This T cell receptor beta chain was sequenced for a study of post-analysis software for immune sequencing data. As for the study in general: Relapsing-remitting, secondary progressive and progressive-relapsing multiple sclerosis courses were included.

Between the trimmed V and J ends, which lost 1 base and 11 bases, there was a span of 17 bases. Germline V gene lookup returns CDR1 SGHVS and CDR2 FNYEAQ. This CDR3 contains 14 residues. Points from the study as a whole: TRBV5-6, TRBV5-1 and TRBV20-1 belonged to a set of five TRBV segments that were more frequent in patients than controls. People with multiple sclerosis had a significantly lower normalized Chao1 diversity than controls did.

TCR beta libraries were prepared from cDNA with unique molecular identifiers. Some 500,000 cDNA molecules were obtained per 1 to 10 million input T cells. TCRdb reprocessed the PCR reads via MiXCR and lists one record per CDR3 protein. The sample has about 500,000 distinct CDR3 sequences, roughly 46% seen once. For this clonotype: No antigen is known for it.

This sequence originates from a girl under 18 with multiple sclerosis. The material sequenced was blood. The rearrangement uses TRBV7-6 and TRBJ2-5; possibly TRBD2 for D (5 bases). The CDR3 bases are TGTGCCAGCAGCTTAGGGACTTACAACGTGGAGCAGTACTTC. It is translated as CASSLGTYNVEQYF.